The T cell receptor beta chain under discussion was sequenced for a study of cytomegalovirus exposure and HLA in healthy donors. The V gene's germline CDR1 is KGHSH and CDR2 LQKENI. V lost 2 bases to trimming and J lost 7 bases, with 9 bases between them. This CDR3 is 14 amino acids long. Note on this clone: Its antigen remains unidentified.

Study-wide findings and caveats: Clonal expansion was found to be greater in HLA-associated TCR beta chains than in equally common others in a later analysis. About 90% or about 30% of the time was how often most TCR beta V segments were productive, according to an earlier analysis. In a later analysis, at a false discovery rate of 0.05, roughly 17,000 TCR beta sequences were associated with HLA alleles. Roughly uniform depth of sequencing across donors was assumed in presence/absence analyses.

Primers: 60 Vbeta forward and 13 Jbeta reverse. This table comes from immunoSEQ multiplex PCR, and its TCRdb copy is limited to in-frame clones, with some not included. The sample includes about 130,000 clones, over 65% of them seen just once. The receptor was derived from a female donor in good health and CMV-seropositive. Sequencing used PBMCs. V gene TRBV18 combines with J gene TRBJ1-6; possibly TRBD1 for D (5 bases). The CDR3 DNA follows: TGTGCCAGCTCACCAAAGGGGCGGAATTCACCCCTCCACTTT. Translated: CASSPKGRNSPLHF. The whole variable domain, remainder taken from reference TRBV18 and TRBJ1-6, is NAGVMQNPRHLVRRRGQEARLRCSPMKGHSHVYWYRQLPEEGLKFMVYLQKENIIDESGMPKERFSAEFPKEGPSILRIQQVVRGDSAAYFCASSPKGRNSPLHFGNGTRLTVT.